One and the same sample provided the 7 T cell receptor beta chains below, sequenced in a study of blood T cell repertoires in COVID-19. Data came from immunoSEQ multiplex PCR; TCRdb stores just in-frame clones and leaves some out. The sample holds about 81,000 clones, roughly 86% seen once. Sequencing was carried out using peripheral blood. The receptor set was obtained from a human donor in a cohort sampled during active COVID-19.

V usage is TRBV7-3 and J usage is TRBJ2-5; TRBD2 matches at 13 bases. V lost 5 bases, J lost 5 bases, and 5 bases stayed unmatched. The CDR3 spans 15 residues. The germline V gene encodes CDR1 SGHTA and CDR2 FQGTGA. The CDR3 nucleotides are TGTGCCAGCAGCCTGGGACTAGCGGGACTGGAGACCCAGTACTTC. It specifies CASSLGLAGLETQYF.

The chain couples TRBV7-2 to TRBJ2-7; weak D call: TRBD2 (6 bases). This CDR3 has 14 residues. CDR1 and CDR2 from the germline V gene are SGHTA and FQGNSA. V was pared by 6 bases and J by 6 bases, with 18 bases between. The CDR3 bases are TGTGCCAGCAGTCCCCCTTTCGGGACTGGCGAGCAGTACTTC. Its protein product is CASSPPFGTGEQYF.

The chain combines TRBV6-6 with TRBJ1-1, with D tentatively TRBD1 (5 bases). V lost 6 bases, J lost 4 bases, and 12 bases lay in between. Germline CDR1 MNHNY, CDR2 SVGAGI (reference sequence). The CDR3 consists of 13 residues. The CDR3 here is CASSPGLGTEAFF. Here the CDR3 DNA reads TGTGCCAGCAGCCCAGGGTTGGGCACTGAAGCTTTCTTT.

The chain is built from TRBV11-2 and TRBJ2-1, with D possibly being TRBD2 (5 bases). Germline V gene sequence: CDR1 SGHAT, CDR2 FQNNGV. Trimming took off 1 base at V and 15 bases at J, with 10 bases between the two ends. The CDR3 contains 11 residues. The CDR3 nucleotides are TGTGCCAGCAGCTTAGGTAGCGCTAGGTTCTTC. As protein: CASSLGSARFF. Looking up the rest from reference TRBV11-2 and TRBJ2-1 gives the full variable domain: EAGVAQSPRYKIIEKRQSVAFWCNPISGHATLYWYQQILGQGPKLLIQFQNNGVVDDSQLPKDRFSAERLKGVDSTLKIQPAKLEDSAVYLCASSLGSARFFGPGTRLTVL.

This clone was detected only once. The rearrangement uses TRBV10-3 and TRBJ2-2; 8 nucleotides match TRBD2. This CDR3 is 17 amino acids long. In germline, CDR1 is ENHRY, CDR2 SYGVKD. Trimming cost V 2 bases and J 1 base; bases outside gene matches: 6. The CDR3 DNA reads TGTGCCATCAGTGAGGGTGGGCTAGCGGGGAACACCGGGGAGCTGTTTTTT. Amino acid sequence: CAISEGGLAGNTGELFF.

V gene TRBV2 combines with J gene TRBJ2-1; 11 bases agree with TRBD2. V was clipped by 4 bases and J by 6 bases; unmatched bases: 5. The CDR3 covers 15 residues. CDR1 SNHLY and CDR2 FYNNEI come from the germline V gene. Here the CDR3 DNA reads TGTGCCAGCAGTGGCACTAGCGGGGGCGGCAATGAGCAGTTCTTC. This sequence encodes CASSGTSGGGNEQFF.

DNA of the CDR3: TGTGCCAGCTCACCCCTTACGGCATCTCCGGGACAGGGGGATGGCTACACCTTC. Its translation is CASSPLTASPGQGDGYTF. This sequence joins TRBV18 and TRBJ1-2; TRBD1 matches at 11 bases. V gave up 3 bases and J gave up 6 bases; unmatched junction bases: 15. Germline CDR1 reads KGHSH; CDR2 reads LQKENI. The CDR3 is 18 amino acids.